A single T cell receptor (beta chain) is shown here with its context. The sample belongs to a study of CD4 T cells in relation to SARS-CoV-2 and coronaviruses. Assay used: immunoSEQ multiplex PCR; TCRdb lists only in-frame clones, some missing. Of tens of thousands of clones in the sample, 86% were seen once. Unexposed donor CD4+ T cells date from about 2011-2019, before the COVID-19 pandemic. V trimming: 3 bases; J trimming: 6 bases; junction bases outside the gene matches: 9. Germline V CDR1 and CDR2: MDHEN, SYDVKM. CDR3 size: 16 residues. This TCR was recovered from a human donor in good health. Material: memory CD4+ T cells from PBMCs. The chain joins TRBV28 to TRBJ1-5, with 9 bases that match TRBD1. CDR3 bases: TGTGCCAGCAGTTTGGCCGGGACAGGGCTCGGTCAGCCCCAGCATTTT. Protein sequence: CASSLAGTGLGQPQHF.